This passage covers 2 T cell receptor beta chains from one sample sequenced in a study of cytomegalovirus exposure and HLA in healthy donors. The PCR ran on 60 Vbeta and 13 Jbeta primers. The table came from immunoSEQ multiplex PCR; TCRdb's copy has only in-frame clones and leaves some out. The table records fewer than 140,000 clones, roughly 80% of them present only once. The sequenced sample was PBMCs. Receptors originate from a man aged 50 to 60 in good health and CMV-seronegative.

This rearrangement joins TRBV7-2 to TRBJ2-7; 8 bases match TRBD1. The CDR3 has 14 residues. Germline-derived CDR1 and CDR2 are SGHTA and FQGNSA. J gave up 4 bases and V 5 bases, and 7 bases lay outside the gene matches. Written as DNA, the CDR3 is TGTGCCAGCAGCACAGGGGGGAATAGATACGAGCAGTACTTC. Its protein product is CASSTGGNRYEQYF.

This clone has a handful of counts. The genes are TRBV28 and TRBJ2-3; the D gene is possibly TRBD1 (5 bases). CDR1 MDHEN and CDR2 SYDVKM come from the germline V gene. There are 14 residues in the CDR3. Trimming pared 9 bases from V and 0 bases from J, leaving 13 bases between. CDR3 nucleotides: TGTGCCAGTACAGGTTCCCCTAGCACAGATACGCAGTATTTT. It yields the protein CASTGSPSTDTQYF. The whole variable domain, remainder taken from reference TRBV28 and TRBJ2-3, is DVKVTQSSRYLVKRTGEKVFLECVQDMDHENMFWYRQDPGLGLRLIYFSYDVKMKEKGDIPEGYSVSREKKERFSLILESASTNQTSMYLCASTGSPSTDTQYFGPGTRLTVL.